This record concerns one TCR beta chain sequence. No antigen is known for it. Base-call qualities are not available, and no considerably larger clone is one nucleotide away. The immunoSEQ Assay, a bias-controlled multiplex PCR, was used to amplify TCRbeta CDR3 regions from genomic DNA. Per the authors' processing: Nucleated cell counts per sample were estimated from amplification of reference gene primers within the assay. Sequence reads were collapsed and filtered to measure the absolute abundance of every unique TCRbeta CDR3 rearrangement. Productive Simpson clonality was computed per sample as the square root of Simpson's diversity index over productive rearrangements. TCRdb took this table from immuneACCESS and kept in-frame rearrangements with V and J called. Such tables lack part of the clones; where checked against another copy, unresolved V genes explain under half of the gap, and the rest is unexplained. The V and J calls and clone size were taken over from that table, and D and trimming were inferred from the DNA. The sample table lists about 68,000 clones, approximately 80% of them with a count of one. The top ten clonotypes cover roughly 12% of the sample.

Collaborating institutions collected whole blood in K2EDTA tubes following their own protocols. For TCRbeta analysis, collaborators shipped samples as frozen whole blood, isolated PBMCs, or DNA extracted from either of those sample types. This record belongs to a study of blood T cell repertoires in COVID-19 (TCRdb year 2020). Concerning the study at large: Samples from collaborators originated in the United States, Italy and Spain and spanned both the acute and convalescent phases of COVID-19. Where available, HLA class I and class II types were obtained from metadata supplied by the sample provider rather than from assay-based typing. The repertoires were made available in a free public database intended to serve as a resource for research on the immune response to SARS-CoV-2. The material from the prospective study consisted of cDNA or gDNA derived from T cells, B-cell-depleted T cells, or PBMCs. The samples were drawn from the first 160 participants of the ongoing ImmuneRACE study and from more than 1,000 subjects provided by 6 global collaborators. Deeply sampled blood TCRbeta repertoires from subjects exposed to, actively infected with, or recovered from COVID-19 were included in the dataset. The sample metadata nearly always contained a de-identified subject ID, COVID-19 status, age in years and sex.

Overall results and qualifications from the work: How much clinical and demographic metadata was included differed by source and by participant, and the metadata was provided uncurated.

The sequence derives from a human donor in a cohort sampled during active COVID-19. Input material: peripheral blood.

The nucleotide sequence reads TGTGCCAGTAGTATCGGGACAGGGAGGACGGGCAATCAGCCCCAGCATTTT. This translates into CASSIGTGRTGNQPQHF. Here the chain combines TRBV19 and TRBJ1-5; TRBD1 fits 9 bases in the junction. From the cysteine through the phenylalanine, the CDR3 covers 17 amino acids. Just the 51-base CDR3 DNA is kept, in frame starting at base 1. Relative to germline, V is missing 3 bases and J is missing 2 bases, with 8 bases of the junction outside any gene match. Via the germline V gene (reference sequence), CDR1 is LNHDA and CDR2 SQIVND.